This T cell receptor beta chain was observed in a study of molecular identifiers for immune sequencing clone quantification (dated by TCRdb to 2017 to 2018). About the study as a whole: For a replicate experiment, the RNA from either 20,000 or 100,000 naive CD8 T cells was divided into five aliquots, and four of those aliquots went on to sequencing. The study was a methods study using CD8 T cells to benchmark molecular-identifier clustering-based TCR repertoire sequencing (MIDCIRS) and TCR RNA copy counting.

The paper as a whole reports these results and caveats: Highly expanded clone sizes could be underestimated if identical TCR molecules share a barcode. In CMV-specific effector cells, clones with more than 20 RNA copies accounted for over 98% of molecules, whereas in naive cells such clones accounted for under 1%. The naive libraries included spiked-in Jurkat TCR RNA (10 copies' worth), and this Jurkat TCR RNA is not part of the donor repertoire. When barcode sub-clustering was not used, chimeric consensus sequences inflated TCR diversity, with chimeras reaching as high as 47%. Spiked-in Jurkat TCR RNA equal to a single cell's worth was reported to be detectable even within 1,100,000 naive CD8 T cells. Approximately 3.1 recovered TCR RNA copies per cell were obtained by modeling, versus approximately 10 by digital PCR, implying a capture efficiency of 30% to 35%.

A note on this clonotype: Its antigen is still unknown. Germline and junction disagree at one end, which may indicate a read error.

For CDR1 and CDR2, the germline V gene lists MNHEY and SVGEGT. From cysteine to phenylalanine, the CDR3 is 19 amino acids long. Just the 57-base CDR3 DNA is kept, in frame starting at base 1. The library was generated by PCR. Sequenced using an Illumina HiSeq 4000. Bulk TCR libraries were made following a previously described method, with the TCR primers given in Table S5. The Qiagen AllPrep DNA/RNA kit was used to purify total RNA. Before any analysis, reads coming from multiple sequencing runs of the same library were combined into one pool. The original methods were these. Reads were retained only if an exact TCR constant sequence was present, and the retained reads were trimmed to 150 nt and grouped according to their 12-nt molecular barcodes. Reads inside each barcode group were sub-clustered using a 15% Levenshtein threshold, and a quality-weighted consensus sequence was constructed for each RNA molecule. Non-functional sequences were excluded, and lower-count sequences lying one edit away from another sequence were also excluded. Based on a fit of two negative binomial distributions, barcode sub-clusters having less than 20% of the maximum read count were discarded. TCRdb redid the processing of the public reads, applying fastp at Q25 and MiXCR, and retained in-frame beta chains. Every entry covers one CDR3 protein and lists the most common genes and DNA from its rows. TCRdb, not the authors, supplied the V and J calls. In all, the sample holds about 640,000 distinct CDR3 sequences, and just under 20% of those were seen once. Roughly 0.9% of the sample rests with the top ten.

Libraries of naive CD8 T cells were built from 20,000 to 1,000,000 sorted cells, with 10%, 30% or 50% of the purified RNA used. On a BD FACSAria II, naive CD8 T cells were FACS-sorted as CD8+CD4-CCR7+CD45RA+ and collected into RLT Plus buffer. Detection sensitivity was tested by spiking Jurkat RNA equal to some 11 TCR copies' worth into samples containing 20,000-1,000,000 naive CD8 T cells. Enrichment of CD8 T cells was done with RosetteSep CD8+ T Cell Enrichment Cocktail plus Ficoll-Paque, and ACK red cell lysis came afterward. The chain is encoded by TRBV6-2 or TRBV6-3 joined to TRBJ2-3; 11 central bases correspond to TRBD2. The source is a human donor in good health. Some libraries in this study had Jurkat cell RNA spiked in. The sequenced sample was naive CD8+ T cells from blood, with Jurkat cell RNA spiked in. The cell subset or site label here, explained by the study, means: FACS-sorted CD8+CD4-CCR7+CD45RA+ naive T cells. DNA sequence: TGTGCCAGCAGTTACCGACTAGCGGGGTCACAACTCAGCACAGATGCGCAGTATTTT. Its coded protein is CASSYRLAGSQLSTDAQYF.